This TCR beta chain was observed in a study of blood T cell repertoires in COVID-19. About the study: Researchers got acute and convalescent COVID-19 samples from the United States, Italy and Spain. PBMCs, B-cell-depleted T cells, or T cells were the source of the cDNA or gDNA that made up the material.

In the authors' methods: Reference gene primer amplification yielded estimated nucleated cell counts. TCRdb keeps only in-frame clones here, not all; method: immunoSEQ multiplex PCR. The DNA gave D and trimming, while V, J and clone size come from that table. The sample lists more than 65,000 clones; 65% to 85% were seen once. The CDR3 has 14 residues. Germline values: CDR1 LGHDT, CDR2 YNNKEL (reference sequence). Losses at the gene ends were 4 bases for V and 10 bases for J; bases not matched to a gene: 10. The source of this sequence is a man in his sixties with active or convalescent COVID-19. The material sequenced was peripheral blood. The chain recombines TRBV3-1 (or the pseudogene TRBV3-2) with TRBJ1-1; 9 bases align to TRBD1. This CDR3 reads CASSPSGQGSRAFF. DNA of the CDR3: TGTGCCAGCAGCCCCTCGGGACAGGGAAGTAGAGCTTTCTTT.